Listed here are 30 T cell receptor beta chains from one sample, sequenced in a study of T cell responses to AZD1222 COVID-19 vaccine. Sequenced by immunoSEQ multiplex PCR; TCRdb stores in-frame clones only, minus some. The table shows around 190,000 clones, with approximately 86% occurring only once. The sample here was peripheral blood, taken 28 days after the second AZD1222 dose. Source of these receptors: an adult who received the AZD1222 COVID-19 vaccine.

The chain couples TRBV2 to TRBJ2-1; D remains ambiguous. The V end was cut by 8 bases, the J end by 7 bases, with 15 bases between. Germline assignment: CDR1 SNHLY and CDR2 FYNNEI. This CDR3 is built from 13 residues. CDR3 amino acids: CASYFLRGNEQFF. The DNA of the CDR3 is TGTGCCAGCTATTTCCTCCGAGGTAATGAGCAGTTCTTC.

The chain employs TRBV7-3 and TRBJ2-3, with 11 positions matching TRBD2. The germline CDR1 and CDR2 sequences are SGHTA and FQGTGA. The CDR3 contains 17 residues. Unmatched junction bases numbered 4, after V lost 2 bases and J lost 0 bases. The CDR3 is CASSLYSGGASTDTQYF. The CDR3, as DNA: TGTGCCAGCAGCTTATATAGCGGGGGGGCCAGCACAGATACGCAGTATTTT.

V usage is TRBV10-3 and J usage is TRBJ2-5; TRBD1 might be the D (5 bases). V was cut by 8 bases and J by 1 base, with 11 bases left in between. This CDR3 contains 13 residues. Germline V gene data show CDR1 as ENHRY and CDR2 as SYGVKD. CDR3: CAIGAGPQETQYF. The DNA of the CDR3 is TGTGCCATCGGGGCAGGGCCCCAAGAGACCCAGTACTTC.

The chain links TRBV5-4 to TRBJ2-5; D is possibly TRBD1 (5 bases). Germline V gives CDR1 SGHNT, CDR2 YYREEE (reference sequence). Trimming took 5 bases from V and 2 from J, leaving 10 bases between them. This CDR3 has 13 amino acids. This chain's CDR3 is CASRSPGQETQYF. In DNA form, the CDR3 reads TGTGCCAGCAGAAGCCCAGGGCAAGAGACCCAGTACTTC.

CDR3 coding DNA: TGTGCCAGCAGTTATGGACAGGATAATTCACCCCTCCACTTT. Amino acid sequence: CASSYGQDNSPLHF. The chain recombines TRBV6-5 with TRBJ1-6; 7 bases fit TRBD1. J gave up 5 bases and V 3 bases, and 1 base lay outside the gene matches. The CDR3 sequence is 14 residues long. Germline assignment: CDR1 MNHEY and CDR2 SVGAGI.

This clone was seen a handful of times. The chain is built from TRBV5-5 and TRBJ2-2; no clear D gene. This CDR3 spans 15 amino acids. Germline assignment: CDR1 SGHKS and CDR2 YYEKEE (reference sequence). V was trimmed by 0 bases and J by 6 bases, leaving 12 bases between them. DNA of the CDR3: TGTGCCAGCAGCTTGGATCAGAAAGGAGCCGGGGAGCTGTTTTTT. Translation: CASSLDQKGAGELFF.

J is TRBJ1-4 and V is TRBV4-2; D remains ambiguous. Germline CDR1 reads LGHNA; CDR2 reads YNFKEQ. V dropped 3 bases and J dropped 0 bases, with 8 bases sitting between them. This CDR3 is 15 amino acids long. The CDR3 protein is CASSQAGATNEKLFF. CDR3 DNA: TGTGCCAGCAGCCAGGCGGGAGCAACTAATGAAAAACTGTTTTTT.

The rearrangement uses TRBV28 and TRBJ2-2; possibly TRBD2 for D (6 bases). The CDR3 sequence is 14 residues long. Looked up from germline, CDR1 is MDHEN and CDR2 is SYDVKM. Trimming shortened V by 7 bases and J by 3 bases, and 12 bases separated the two germline ends. DNA for the CDR3: TGTGCCAGCATTCGGGGGTTGGACACCGGGGAGCTGTTTTTT. This gives the protein CASIRGLDTGELFF. Full variable domain (remainder filled in from reference TRBV28 and TRBJ2-2): DVKVTQSSRYLVKRTGEKVFLECVQDMDHENMFWYRQDPGLGLRLIYFSYDVKMKEKGDIPEGYSVSREKKERFSLILESASTNQTSMYLCASIRGLDTGELFFGEGSRLTVL.

The chain couples TRBV5-1 to TRBJ1-1; D is uncertain. Deletions cut 1 base from V and 2 bases from J, with 12 bases between. Germline V gene lookup returns CDR1 SGHRS and CDR2 YFSETQ. This CDR3 contains 15 residues. CDR3 region: CASSLMNPANTEAFF. For the CDR3, the DNA is TGCGCCAGCAGCTTGATGAACCCGGCCAACACTGAAGCTTTCTTT.

The chain employs TRBV27 and TRBJ2-2, with D possibly TRBD2 on 6 matching bases. With 2 bases removed from V and 2 bases from J, the gap between germline ends came to 9 bases. The CDR3 has 15 amino acids. Germline V gives CDR1 MNHEY, CDR2 SMNVEV (reference sequence). The CDR3 sequence is CASSLNGGNTGELFF. CDR3 DNA sequence: TGTGCCAGCAGTTTAAACGGGGGAAACACCGGGGAGCTGTTTTTT.

Only one count was recorded for this clone. The rearrangement uses TRBV11-3 and TRBJ2-4, with 9 positions matching TRBD1. The CDR3 totals 16 residues. V trimming: 7 bases; J trimming: 9 bases; junction bases outside the gene matches: 16. Germline lookup yields CDR1 SGHNT and CDR2 YENEEA. In nucleotides, the CDR3 is TGTGCCAGCAAGCGACCGGGACAGGGTTTAAGAATCATTCAGTACTTC. This sequence encodes CASKRPGQGLRIIQYF.

The chain couples TRBV5-1 to TRBJ2-3; D may match TRBD1 or TRBD2 (5 bases each). V shed 1 base and J shed 6 bases, with 9 bases lying between them. The germline V gene has CDR1 SGHRS and CDR2 YFSETQ. The CDR3 extends over 13 amino acids. The CDR3 region has the DNA TGCGCCAGCAGCTTGATAGAGGGGGATACGCAGTATTTT. It translates to CASSLIEGDTQYF.

The chain carries TRBV10-2 and TRBJ1-1; D not certain. Germline values: CDR1 WSHSY, CDR2 SAAADI. The ends were cut back, 6 bases at V and 2 bases at J, with 7 bases in the middle. This CDR3 comprises 12 residues. CDR3 DNA: TGCGCCAGCAGGGATACAAACACTGAAGCTTTCTTT. Residues: CASRDTNTEAFF.

The CDR3 region has the DNA TGCAGCGTGGGACAGGGAAGTAACGAGCAGTACTTC. It is translated as CSVGQGSNEQYF. The rearrangement uses TRBV29-1 and TRBJ2-7; 9 bases match TRBD1. The germline CDR1 and CDR2 sequences are SQVTM and ANQGSEA. The V gene end was trimmed by 6 bases and the J gene end by 5 bases; junction bases not matched to a gene: 5. This CDR3 is 12 amino acids long.

This chain uses TRBV6-5 with TRBJ1-1; the D is unclear. Germline CDR1 is MNHEY and CDR2 is SVGAGI. The CDR3 has 16 residues. The V end was cut by 2 bases, the J end by 1 base, with 14 bases between. The CDR3 sequence is CASSYLALGRNTEAFF. The CDR3 coding sequence is TGTGCCAGCAGTTACCTCGCCCTGGGGAGGAACACTGAAGCTTTCTTT.

The J gene is TRBJ2-3, the V gene TRBV5-6; no firm D call. CDR1 is SGHDT, CDR2 YYEEEE, per germline. The CDR3 has 14 residues. With 2 bases removed from V and 5 bases from J, the gap between germline ends came to 12 bases. CDR3 nucleotides: TGTGCCAGCAGCTTCGGCCGTCCCCTAGATACGCAGTATTTT. This codes for CASSFGRPLDTQYF.

V and J are TRBV10-3 and TRBJ1-4, with TRBD1 matching over 7 bases. Germline V gene sequence: CDR1 ENHRY, CDR2 SYGVKD. Losses at the gene ends were 3 bases for V and 7 bases for J; bases not matched to a gene: 5. The CDR3 extends over 14 amino acids. CDR3 residues: CAISDKWDSEKLFF. The CDR3, as DNA: TGTGCCATCAGTGACAAATGGGACAGTGAAAAACTGTTTTTT.

The chain couples TRBV4-2 to TRBJ1-2; D is ambiguous. V lost 4 bases to trimming and J lost 6 bases, with 12 bases between them. This CDR3 spans 13 amino acids. CDR1 and CDR2 from the germline V gene are LGHNA and YNFKEQ. CDR3 region: CASSPPGSNGYTF. The CDR3, as DNA: TGTGCCAGCAGCCCACCCGGGTCCAATGGCTACACCTTC.

This chain joins TRBV7-9 and TRBJ2-5; 8 positions agree with TRBD1. CDR1 SEHNR and CDR2 FQNEAQ come from the germline V gene (reference sequence). CDR3 length: 15 residues. The junction had 6 bases not matched to a gene; V was cut back by 5 bases and J by 1 base. CDR3 DNA sequence: TGTGCCAGCAGCCGCGGACAGGGCCTCCAAGAGACCCAGTACTTC. This codes for CASSRGQGLQETQYF.

This sequence joins TRBV5-1 and TRBJ2-3; maybe TRBD2 (5 bases). Germline V gives CDR1 SGHRS, CDR2 YFSETQ. V was pared by 2 bases and J by 2 bases, with 9 bases between. This CDR3 is built from 14 residues. CDR3 in amino acids: CASSLSGTTDTQYF. CDR3 sequence (DNA): TGCGCCAGCAGCTTAAGCGGAACCACAGATACGCAGTATTTT.

The CDR3 nucleotides read TGCGCCAGCGTCCCGGGACTAGCGGGGGAGACAGAGACCCAGTACTTC. Its protein product is CASVPGLAGETETQYF. This chain connects TRBV5-1 to TRBJ2-5; 14 nucleotides match TRBD2. The CDR3 is 16 amino acids. Germline V CDR1 and CDR2: SGHRS, YFSETQ. The junction had 9 bases not matched to a gene; V was cut back by 7 bases and J by 4 bases.

This clone was counted between two and nine times. CDR3 amino acids: CASSLARSGEQYF. In DNA, the CDR3 is TGTGCCAGCAGCTTAGCCCGAAGCGGGGAGCAGTACTTC. The rearrangement links TRBV11-2 to TRBJ2-7, with D tentatively TRBD2 (6 bases). Germline loops: CDR1 SGHAT, CDR2 FQNNGV. With 1 base removed from V and 7 bases from J, the gap between germline ends came to 11 bases. The CDR3 runs to 13 residues.

V and J are TRBV5-1 and TRBJ1-1, with TRBD1 as a possible D gene (6 bases). The CDR3 is made up of 13 amino acids. Germline CDR1 is SGHRS and CDR2 is YFSETQ. The V end was cut by 0 bases, the J end by 6 bases, with 9 bases between. The CDR3 sequence is CASSLAGDSEAFF. The CDR3 DNA is TGCGCCAGCAGCTTGGCAGGGGACTCTGAAGCTTTCTTT.

CDR3 nucleotides: TGTGCCAGCAGCCGCGGACTCGGGGGCTACGAGCAGTACTTC. Translating gives CASSRGLGGYEQYF. The gene calls are TRBV7-8 and TRBJ2-7, with a possible D match to TRBD2 (6 bases). CDR1 SGHVS and CDR2 FQNEAQ come from the germline V gene. Between the trimmed V and J ends, which lost 5 bases and 3 bases, there was a span of 14 bases. The CDR3 extends over 14 amino acids.

V gene TRBV18 combines with J gene TRBJ2-3; 13 bases are a match to TRBD2. Unmatched junction bases numbered 13, after V lost 7 bases and J lost 0 bases. Germline V gene data show CDR1 as KGHSH and CDR2 as LQKENI. This CDR3 region has 19 residues. The CDR3 DNA reads as TGTGCCAGCTTACGGACTAGCGGGGGACCATCCTCTAGCACAGATACGCAGTATTTT. This gives the protein CASLRTSGGPSSSTDTQYF. Variable domain in full (rest from reference TRBV18 and TRBJ2-3): NAGVMQNPRHLVRRRGQEARLRCSPMKGHSHVYWYRQLPEEGLKFMVYLQKENIIDESGMPKERFSAEFPKEGPSILRIQQVVRGDSAAYFCASLRTSGGPSSSTDTQYFGPGTRLTVL.

The chain couples TRBV29-1 to TRBJ1-6; TRBD1 agrees at 10 bases. The length of the CDR3 is 13 residues. V dropped 6 bases and J dropped 10; count of bases not matched to a gene: 6. Germline assignment: CDR1 SQVTM and CDR2 ANQGSEA. CDR3 in amino acids: CSVWTGGNSPLHF. The CDR3 nucleotides read TGCAGCGTCTGGACAGGGGGTAACTCACCCCTCCACTTT.

J is TRBJ2-3 and V is TRBV4-3; 8 positions match TRBD2. This CDR3 contains 16 residues. The V gene's germline CDR1 is LGHNA and CDR2 YSLEER. The J segment lost 0 bases and the V segment lost 0 bases, leaving 2 bases of the junction unmatched. CDR3 loop: CASSQDERGSTDTQYF. CDR3 DNA: TGCGCCAGCAGCCAAGACGAGCGGGGGAGCACAGATACGCAGTATTTT.

This chain joins TRBV6-5 and TRBJ2-7; TRBD1 matches at 7 bases. Germline V lookup: CDR1 MNHEY, CDR2 SVGAGI. The V segment lost 6 bases and the J segment 2 bases; nucleotides outside the gene matches: 10. The CDR3 is 15 amino acids. In DNA form, the CDR3 reads TGTGCCAGCAGATTTATGTTGGGACAGACCTACGAGCAGTACTTC. Its protein is CASRFMLGQTYEQYF.

The rearrangement links TRBV30 to TRBJ1-6; perhaps TRBD1 as D (5 bases). CDR3 length: 13 amino acids. V dropped 3 bases and J dropped 4 bases, with 7 bases sitting between them. Germline-derived CDR1 and CDR2 are GTSNPN and SVGIG (reference sequence). The CDR3 coding sequence is TGTGCCTGGAGGGACACGTATAATTCACCCCTCCACTTT. It codes for CAWRDTYNSPLHF.

V usage is TRBV5-4 and J usage is TRBJ2-5, with D tentatively TRBD1 or TRBD2 (5 bases each). The CDR3 has 14 residues. Trimming cost V 3 bases and J 5 bases, with 14 bases left between them. Per germline, CDR1 SGHNT and CDR2 YYREEE (reference sequence). The CDR3 DNA reads as TGTGCCAGCAGCTGGGGGACGGCGGCGGAGACCCAGTACTTC. Protein: CASSWGTAAETQYF.